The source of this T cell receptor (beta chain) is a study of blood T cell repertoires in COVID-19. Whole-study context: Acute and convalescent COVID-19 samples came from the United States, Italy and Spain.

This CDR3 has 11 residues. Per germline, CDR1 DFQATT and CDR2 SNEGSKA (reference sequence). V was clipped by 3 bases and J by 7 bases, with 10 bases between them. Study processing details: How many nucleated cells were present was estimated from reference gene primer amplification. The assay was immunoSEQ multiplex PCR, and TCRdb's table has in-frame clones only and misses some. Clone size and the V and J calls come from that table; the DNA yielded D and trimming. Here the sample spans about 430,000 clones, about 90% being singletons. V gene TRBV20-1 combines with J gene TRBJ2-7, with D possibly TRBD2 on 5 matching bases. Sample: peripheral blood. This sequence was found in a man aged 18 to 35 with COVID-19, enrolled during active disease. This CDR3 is CSASRSGEQYF. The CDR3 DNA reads TGCAGTGCTAGCCGATCGGGGGAGCAGTACTTC.